These 13 T cell receptor beta chains were sequenced from one sample in a study of T cells in Graves' hyperthyroidism and ophthalmopathy. Authors of the study amplified TCR beta CDR3 regions from RNA transcripts. HTBI primers were the set used in a first-round RT-PCR of the TCR CDR3. TCRdb called the multiplex PCR reads again in MiXCR, with one record for every CDR3 protein. The top ten clones hold 15% to 20% of a sample with about 410,000 distinct CDR3 sequences, roughly 15% of them seen once. Sequenced input: blood. The receptors were gathered from a woman younger than 45 with Graves' ophthalmopathy.

The sample holds a few counts of this clonotype. A read error may be the cause here, since a much bigger clone is one base away. The rearrangement uses TRBV30 and TRBJ1-1; TRBD1 agrees at 8 bases. CDR1 is GTSNPN and CDR2 is SVGIG in the germline V gene (reference sequence). This CDR3 has 12 amino acids. J lost 4 bases, V lost 7 bases, and 5 bases had no gene match. DNA for the CDR3: TGTGCCTCCGACAGGGGTGGCACTGAAGCTTTCTTT. Translation gives CASDRGGTEAFF. The entire variable domain, with the rest obtained from reference TRBV30 and TRBJ1-1, is as follows: SQTIHQWPATLVQPVGSPLSLECTVEGTSNPNLYWYRQAAGRGLQLLFYSVGIGQISSEVPQNLSASRPQDRQFILSSKKLLLSDSGFYLCASDRGGTEAFFGQGTRLTVV.

The gene calls are TRBV4-2 and TRBJ2-3; 11 bases line up with TRBD2. Trimming cost V 0 bases and J 3 bases; bases outside gene matches: 2. The CDR3 extends over 16 amino acids. The germline V gene encodes CDR1 LGHNA and CDR2 YNFKEQ. This chain's CDR3 is CASSQELAGVTDTQYF. CDR3 DNA: TGTGCCAGCAGCCAAGAACTAGCGGGGGTGACAGATACGCAGTATTTT.

This clonotype was observed many times. This sequence joins TRBV28 and TRBJ2-5; perhaps TRBD1 as D (6 bases). The CDR3 contains 16 residues. The V end lost 9 bases, the J end lost 4 bases, and 24 bases lay between the germline ends. CDR1 MDHEN and CDR2 SYDVKM come from the germline V gene. The CDR3 protein is CASGSIPRAQGETQYF. CDR3 in DNA: TGTGCCAGTGGTTCTATCCCTCGGGCACAGGGAGAGACCCAGTACTTC.

The gene calls are TRBV12-3 or TRBV12-4 and TRBJ2-7; 11 nucleotides match TRBD2. The V segment lost 5 bases and the J segment 7 bases; nucleotides outside the gene matches: 16. This CDR3 contains 17 residues. The CDR3 DNA reads TGTGCCAGCAGTATTAGCGGGGGGGCAGGGGATCGGAGGGAGCAGTACTTC. Translated: CASSISGGAGDRREQYF.

V usage is TRBV19 and J usage is TRBJ1-5, with D tentatively TRBD1 (5 bases). The CDR3 is made up of 12 amino acids. Looked up from germline, CDR1 is LNHDA and CDR2 is SQIVND (reference sequence). Trimming took 7 bases from V and 9 from J, leaving 13 bases between them. DNA of the CDR3: TGTGCCAGTAATTGGATGGGGGGGCCCCAGCATTTT. It specifies CASNWMGGPQHF.

This clonotype was seen only a few times. The chain links TRBV7-2 to TRBJ1-5, with D possibly TRBD1 on 6 matching bases. This CDR3 contains 19 residues. The V end lost 0 bases, the J end lost 0 bases, and 18 bases lay between the germline ends. The germline gives CDR1 SGHTA, CDR2 FQGNSA. The CDR3: CASSLAAGAGPNSNQPQHF. The CDR3 region has the DNA TGTGCCAGCAGCTTAGCGGCGGGGGCAGGGCCTAATAGCAATCAGCCCCAGCATTTT.

This clonotype was observed at least ten times. The rearrangement links TRBV20-1 to TRBJ2-7, with D possibly being TRBD2 (7 bases). Germline V gives CDR1 DFQATT, CDR2 SNEGSKA (reference sequence). Trimming pared 3 bases from V and 3 bases from J, leaving 21 bases between. The CDR3 totals 16 residues. CDR3 nucleotide sequence: TGCAGTGCTAGCCGCCTTAGGGGGGGCGACCGCTACGAGCAGTACTTC. Translated, it gives CSASRLRGGDRYEQYF.

This clonotype was seen once. The chain couples TRBV7-3 to TRBJ1-2; weak D call: TRBD1 (5 bases). The germline V and J ends were trimmed by 5 bases and 3 bases, with 13 bases remaining between them. This CDR3 is 14 amino acids long. The V gene's germline CDR1 is SGHTA and CDR2 FQGTGA. CDR3: CASSPGTGHYGYTF. CDR3 DNA: TGTGCCAGCAGCCCGGGGACGGGGCACTATGGCTACACCTTC.

In this sample, this clonotype turned up many times. V and J are TRBV2 and TRBJ2-1, with 11 bases identical to TRBD2. J lost 7 bases, V lost 11 bases, and 13 bases had no gene match. Germline V CDR1 and CDR2: SNHLY, FYNNEI. The CDR3 contains 15 residues. CDR3 bases: TGTGCCTCCAGGAGGGCTAGCGGGGGGTTTAATGAGCAGTTCTTC. Amino acid sequence: CASRRASGGFNEQFF.

This clonotype was counted between two and nine times. This rearrangement joins TRBV29-1 to TRBJ2-3; 11 bases map to TRBD2. CDR3 size: 14 residues. Germline V gene lookup returns CDR1 SQVTM and CDR2 ANQGSEA. V lost 4 bases, J lost 4 bases, and 4 bases stayed unmatched. The CDR3 spells CSVVTSGGSDTQYF. The CDR3 region has the DNA TGCAGCGTTGTCACTAGCGGGGGCTCAGATACGCAGTATTTT.

V is TRBV27 and J is TRBJ2-7; TRBD1 matches 12 bases. V trimming: 5 bases; J trimming: 7 bases; junction bases outside the gene matches: 6. The germline CDR1 and CDR2 sequences are MNHEY and SMNVEV (reference sequence). The CDR3 spans 14 residues. This CDR3 reads CASSPGQGAFEQYF. DNA of the CDR3: TGTGCCAGCAGTCCGGGACAGGGGGCGTTTGAGCAGTACTTC.

The chain uses TRBV5-4 and TRBJ2-7; D perhaps matches TRBD1 (6 bases). Per the germline V gene, CDR1 is SGHNT and CDR2 is YYREEE (reference sequence). The CDR3 spans 15 residues. V lost 2 bases and J lost 0, with 12 bases in between. CDR3 DNA: TGTGCCAGCAGCTTCGAGGGGGAAATCTCCTACGAGCAGTACTTC. This encodes CASSFEGEISYEQYF.

This clonotype was picked up many times. The chain couples TRBV2 to TRBJ2-3; D not certain. Deletions cut 7 bases from V and 4 bases from J, with 3 bases between. Germline CDR1 and CDR2: SNHLY and FYNNEI. CDR3 length: 10 residues. This chain's CDR3 is CASIADTQYF. DNA for the CDR3: TGTGCCAGCATTGCAGATACGCAGTATTTT.